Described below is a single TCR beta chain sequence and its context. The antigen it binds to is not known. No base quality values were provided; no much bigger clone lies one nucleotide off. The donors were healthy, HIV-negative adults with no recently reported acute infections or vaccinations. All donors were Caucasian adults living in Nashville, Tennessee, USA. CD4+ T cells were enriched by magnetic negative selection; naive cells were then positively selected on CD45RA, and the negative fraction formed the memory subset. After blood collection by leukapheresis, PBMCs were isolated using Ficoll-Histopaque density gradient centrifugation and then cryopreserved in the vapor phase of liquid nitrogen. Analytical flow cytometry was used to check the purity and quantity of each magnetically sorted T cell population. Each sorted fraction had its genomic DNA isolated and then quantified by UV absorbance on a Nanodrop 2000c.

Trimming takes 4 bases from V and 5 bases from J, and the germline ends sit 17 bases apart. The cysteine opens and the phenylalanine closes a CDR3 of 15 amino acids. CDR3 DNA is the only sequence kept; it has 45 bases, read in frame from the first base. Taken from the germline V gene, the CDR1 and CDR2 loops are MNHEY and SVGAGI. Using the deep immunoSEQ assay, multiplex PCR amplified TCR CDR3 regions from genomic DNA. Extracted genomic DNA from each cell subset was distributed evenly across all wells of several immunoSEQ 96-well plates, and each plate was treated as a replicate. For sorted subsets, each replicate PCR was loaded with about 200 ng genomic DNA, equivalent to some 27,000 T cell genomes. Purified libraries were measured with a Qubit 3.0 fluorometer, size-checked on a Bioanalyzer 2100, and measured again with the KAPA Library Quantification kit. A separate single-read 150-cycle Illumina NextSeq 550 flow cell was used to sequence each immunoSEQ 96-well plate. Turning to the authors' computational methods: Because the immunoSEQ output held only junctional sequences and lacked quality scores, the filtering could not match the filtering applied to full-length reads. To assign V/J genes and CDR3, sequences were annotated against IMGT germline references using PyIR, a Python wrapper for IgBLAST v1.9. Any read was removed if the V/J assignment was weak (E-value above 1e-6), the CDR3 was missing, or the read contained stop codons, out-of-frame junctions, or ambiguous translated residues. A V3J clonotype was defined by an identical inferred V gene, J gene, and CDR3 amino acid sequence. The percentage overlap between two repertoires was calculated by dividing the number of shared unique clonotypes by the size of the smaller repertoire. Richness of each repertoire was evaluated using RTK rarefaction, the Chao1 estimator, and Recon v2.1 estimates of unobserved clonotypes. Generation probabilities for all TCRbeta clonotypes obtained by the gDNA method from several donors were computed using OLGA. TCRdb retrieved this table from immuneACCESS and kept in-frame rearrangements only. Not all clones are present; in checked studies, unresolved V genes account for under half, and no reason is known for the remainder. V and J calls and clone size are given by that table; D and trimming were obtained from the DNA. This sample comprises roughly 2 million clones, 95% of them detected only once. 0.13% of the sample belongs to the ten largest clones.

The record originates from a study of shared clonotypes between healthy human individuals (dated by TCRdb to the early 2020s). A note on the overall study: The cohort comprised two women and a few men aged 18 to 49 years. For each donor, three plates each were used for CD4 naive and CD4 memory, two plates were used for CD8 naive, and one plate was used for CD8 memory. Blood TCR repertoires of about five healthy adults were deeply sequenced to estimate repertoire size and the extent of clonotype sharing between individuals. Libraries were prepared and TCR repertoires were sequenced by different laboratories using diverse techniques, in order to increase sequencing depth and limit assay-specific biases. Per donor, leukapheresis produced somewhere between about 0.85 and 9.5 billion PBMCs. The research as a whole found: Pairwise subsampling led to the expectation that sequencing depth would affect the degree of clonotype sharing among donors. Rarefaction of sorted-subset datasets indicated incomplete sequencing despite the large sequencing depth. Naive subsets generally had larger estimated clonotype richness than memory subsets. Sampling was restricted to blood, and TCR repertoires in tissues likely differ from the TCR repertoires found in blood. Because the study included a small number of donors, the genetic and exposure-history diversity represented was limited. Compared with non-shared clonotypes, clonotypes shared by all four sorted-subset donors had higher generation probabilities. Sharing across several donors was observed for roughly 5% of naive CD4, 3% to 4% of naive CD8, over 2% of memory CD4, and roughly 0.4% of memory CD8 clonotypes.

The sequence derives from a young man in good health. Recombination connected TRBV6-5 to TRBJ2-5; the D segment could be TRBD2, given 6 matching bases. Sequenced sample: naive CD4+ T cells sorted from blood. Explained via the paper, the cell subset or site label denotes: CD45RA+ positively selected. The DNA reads TGTGCCAGCAGTTCAGCTTGGGGGAGCGGGGAGACCCAGTACTTC. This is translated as CASSSAWGSGETQYF.